These 5 T cell receptor beta chains were sequenced from one sample in a study of blood T cells in healthy people across ages (dated by TCRdb to between 2014 and 2017). The method behind the library was 5' RACE. These reads were obtained on an Illumina HiSeq 2500. A second about 7 to 12 cycle PCR used a sample-barcoded 5' primer and a J-beta primer mix. The public sequencing data were trimmed at Q25 with fastp and processed into clonotypes with MiXCR by TCRdb, which kept only in-frame beta chains. Rows matching on CDR3 protein sequence are summarized as one entry with the most common DNA and genes. The sample includes some 560,000 distinct CDR3 sequences, with about 28% observed a single time. Approximately 3.6% of the sample rests with the top ten. This same sample was also part of a study on T cells of mothers and their children.

The specimen was blood. These receptors were taken from a boy aged 2 to 9 in good health.

This clonotype has only a few counts. The CDR3 protein is CASSSKGGRTEAFF. The CDR3 DNA sequence: TGTGCCAGCAGCTCTAAAGGGGGGAGGACTGAAGCTTTCTTT. V is TRBV7-2 and J is TRBJ1-1; possibly TRBD1 for D (6 bases). Germline lookup yields CDR1 SGHTA and CDR2 FQGNSA. This CDR3 spans 14 amino acids. Trimming shortened V by 4 bases and J by 5 bases, and 14 bases separated the two germline ends. Complete variable domain (other parts from reference TRBV7-2 and TRBJ1-1): GAGVSQSPSNKVTEKGKDVELRCDPISGHTALYWYRQSLGQGLEFLIYFQGNSAPDKSGLPSDRFSAERTGGSVSTLTIQRTQQEDSAVYLCASSSKGGRTEAFFGQGTRLTVV.

A few counts support this clonotype. The rearrangement links TRBV6-5 to TRBJ2-1; no definite D call. V lost 4 bases to trimming and J lost 2 bases, with 15 bases between them. Germline V gene data show CDR1 as MNHEY and CDR2 as SVGAGI. This CDR3 spans 16 amino acids. This CDR3 reads CASSFDLRRTYNEQFF. DNA for the CDR3: TGTGCCAGCAGTTTTGACCTAAGAAGGACCTACAATGAGCAGTTCTTC.

The chain joins TRBV7-9 to TRBJ1-1; 7 bases match TRBD1. The CDR3 runs to 14 residues. Losses at the gene ends were 5 bases for V and 3 bases for J; bases not matched to a gene: 6. CDR1 and CDR2 from the germline V gene are SEHNR and FQNEAQ (reference sequence). The CDR3 bases are TGTGCCAGCAGCCCCGGGACAGTCTACACTGAAGCTTTCTTT. This gives the protein CASSPGTVYTEAFF.

This clonotype was seen a handful of times. This chain uses TRBV18 with TRBJ2-2, with a tentative D call TRBD1 (6 bases). Germline V gene data show CDR1 as KGHSH and CDR2 as LQKENI. The CDR3 runs 15 residues. Between the trimmed V and J ends, which lost 2 bases and 7 bases, there was a span of 14 bases. The CDR3 loop reads CASSPDQGRGGELFF. CDR3 in DNA: TGTGCCAGCTCACCAGACCAGGGGAGAGGCGGGGAGCTGTTTTTT.

The gene calls are TRBV12-3 or TRBV12-4 and TRBJ2-5; 7 bases fit TRBD2. The CDR3 is 14 residues long. V gave up 5 bases and J gave up 5 bases; unmatched junction bases: 8. CDR3 nucleotides: TGTGCCAGCAGTCTAAGCGGGAATAGGGAGACCCAGTACTTC. Residues: CASSLSGNRETQYF.